These T cell receptor beta chains were read from a single sample in a study of cytomegalovirus exposure and HLA in healthy donors. Assay: immunoSEQ multiplex PCR; the TCRdb copy retains only in-frame clones and omits some. This sample has 130,000 to 150,000 clones, with 68% found just once. Sequencing was carried out using PBMCs. The receptor set was obtained from a man between 60 and 75 years old in good health and CMV-seronegative. The CDR3 runs from the conserved cysteine through the conserved F or W. D genes are given only for firm matches. Only some rows state a clone size, as once, few, many or a class for expanded clones.

V	size	J	length	D	CDR3	DNA
TRBV7-3	.	TRBJ2-5	14	TRBD2	CASSLSGRGETQYF	TGTGCCAGCAGCTTAAGCGGGAGAGGAGAGACCCAGTACTTC
TRBV7-3	.	TRBJ2-7	13	TRBD2	CASSLNRGDEQYF	TGTGCCAGCAGCTTAAACCGGGGGGACGAGCAGTACTTC
TRBV5-1	.	TRBJ2-6	16	.	CASSSTSGAGANVLTF	TGCGCCAGCAGCTCCACGTCGGGAGCTGGGGCCAACGTCCTGACTTTC
TRBV11-3	few	TRBJ1-1	12	.	CASSFGNTEAFF	TGTGCCAGCAGCTTCGGGAACACTGAAGCTTTCTTT
TRBV4-2	.	TRBJ2-2	17	TRBD2	CASSRLAGDGNTGELFF	TGTGCCAGCAGCCGATTAGCGGGAGACGGGAACACCGGGGAGCTGTTTTTT
TRBV6-1	.	TRBJ2-4	13	.	CASSEGQGNIQYF	TGTGCCAGCAGTGAAGGGCAGGGCAACATTCAGTACTTC
TRBV6-5	.	TRBJ2-5	15	TRBD2	CASTLSSGVQETQYF	TGTGCCAGCACCCTATCTAGCGGGGTCCAAGAGACCCAGTACTTC
TRBV7-2	.	TRBJ2-7	16	TRBD2	CASSLAGGRASYEQYF	TGTGCCAGCAGCTTAGCTGGCGGGAGGGCCTCCTACGAGCAGTACTTC
TRBV18	.	TRBJ1-1	14	.	CASSPLSGIIEAFF	TGTGCCAGCTCACCACTATCAGGGATCATTGAAGCTTTCTTT
TRBV5-6	.	TRBJ2-1	15	TRBD1	CASSLGDSAYNEQFF	TGTGCCAGCAGCTTGGGGGACAGCGCCTACAATGAGCAGTTCTTC
TRBV7-3	.	TRBJ2-1	16	TRBD2	CASSPIAGGPHNEQFF	TGTGCCAGCAGCCCGATAGCGGGAGGCCCCCACAATGAGCAGTTCTTC
TRBV5-1	.	TRBJ2-7	18	TRBD1	CASSIPKDPGQGIYEQYF	TGCGCCAGCAGCATACCCAAGGACCCGGGACAGGGGATTTACGAGCAGTACTTC
TRBV28	few	TRBJ2-1	12	.	CASSSPLNEQFF	TGTGCCAGCAGTTCTCCCCTCAATGAGCAGTTCTTC
TRBV19	.	TRBJ2-5	15	TRBD1	CASSRRQGSGETQYF	TGTGCCAGTAGTAGGAGACAGGGATCGGGAGAGACCCAGTACTTC
TRBV28	.	TRBJ2-3	15	TRBD2	CASSTLAGGTDTQYF	TGTGCCAGCAGTACACTAGCGGGAGGGACAGATACGCAGTATTTT
TRBV9	.	TRBJ2-1	15	TRBD2	CASSVEAGGYNEQFF	TGTGCCAGCAGCGTAGAAGCGGGAGGCTACAATGAGCAGTTCTTC
TRBV27	few	TRBJ2-1	14	.	CASSPAGRVNEQFF	TGTGCCAGCAGTCCGGCGGGGAGAGTAAATGAGCAGTTCTTC
TRBV19	.	TRBJ1-1	13	.	CASSITSEAEAFF	TGTGCCAGTAGTATAACGTCCGAGGCTGAAGCTTTCTTT
TRBV28	.	TRBJ1-1	14	.	CASIRAGLNTEAFF	TGTGCCAGCATACGGGCAGGGTTGAACACTGAAGCTTTCTTT
TRBV5-1	.	TRBJ2-3	14	.	CASSLAGATDTQYF	TGCGCCAGCAGCTTGGCCGGAGCCACAGATACGCAGTATTTT
TRBV14	.	TRBJ2-7	16	TRBD1	CASSQGSGRGLYEQYF	TGTGCCAGCAGCCAAGGATCGGGCAGGGGGCTCTACGAGCAGTACTTC
TRBV27	.	TRBJ1-1	13	.	CATTRAGDTEAFF	TGTGCCACAACCCGGGCCGGGGACACTGAAGCTTTCTTT
TRBV10-2	.	TRBJ2-1	12	.	CASMSLNNEQFF	TGCGCCAGCATGAGCTTGAACAATGAGCAGTTCTTC
TRBV7-2	.	TRBJ2-7	16	.	CASSPSWESGYYEQYF	TGTGCCAGCAGCCCTTCCTGGGAAAGCGGTTACTACGAGCAGTACTTC
TRBV27	.	TRBJ1-5	14	.	CASSLMQSNQPQHF	TGTGCCAGCAGTTTAATGCAGAGCAATCAGCCCCAGCATTTT
TRBV30	.	TRBJ2-3	15	.	CAWSGARTSTDTQYF	TGTGCCTGGAGTGGAGCAAGGACTAGCACAGATACGCAGTATTTT
TRBV9	.	TRBJ2-1	15	TRBD2	CASSDQIGTIGEQFF	TGTGCCAGCAGCGACCAAATCGGGACTATCGGTGAGCAGTTCTTC
TRBV14	.	TRBJ2-5	13	TRBD2	CASSQVVAGTQYF	TGTGCCAGCAGCCAAGTGGTAGCGGGGACCCAGTACTTC
TRBV27	.	TRBJ1-3	15	.	CASSFDTRPGNTIYF	TGTGCCAGCAGTTTTGACACCAGGCCTGGAAACACCATATATTTT
TRBV27	.	TRBJ1-5	15	TRBD1	CASSRTGASNQPQHF	TGTGCCAGCAGCAGGACAGGGGCGAGCAATCAGCCCCAGCATTTT
TRBV6-1	.	TRBJ1-2	13	.	CASSVGQFYGYTF	TGTGCCAGCAGCGTTGGACAGTTCTATGGCTACACCTTC
TRBV6-1	.	TRBJ1-2	13	TRBD1	CASRQGSNYGYTF	TGTGCCAGCAGACAGGGGTCTAACTATGGCTACACCTTC
TRBV5-1	.	TRBJ2-2	15	TRBD2	CASSWGGANTGELFF	TGCGCCAGCAGCTGGGGGGGGGCGAACACCGGGGAGCTGTTTTTT
TRBV7-8	.	TRBJ1-5	14	TRBD1	CASSPGTDNQPQHF	TGTGCCAGCAGCCCCGGGACAGACAATCAGCCCCAGCATTTT
TRBV11-2	once	TRBJ2-7	17	TRBD2	CASSPIRRRGGSYEQYF	TGTGCCAGCAGCCCCATCCGCAGACGGGGGGGCTCCTACGAGCAGTACTTC
TRBV27	.	TRBJ2-7	16	TRBD2	CASTGLAGGKAYEQYF	TGTGCCAGCACGGGACTAGCGGGAGGAAAAGCCTACGAGCAGTACTTC
TRBV5-4	.	TRBJ2-7	15	TRBD2	CASSLLPLAAYEQYF	TGTGCCAGCAGCTTGTTGCCACTAGCGGCTTACGAGCAGTACTTC
TRBV5-1	.	TRBJ1-1	13	.	CASSLDSNTEAFF	TGCGCCAGCAGCTTGGACAGCAACACTGAAGCTTTCTTT
TRBV5-5	.	TRBJ2-7	14	.	CASSLPGELAEQYF	TGTGCCAGCAGCTTGCCAGGGGAACTGGCCGAGCAGTACTTC
TRBV4-2	.	TRBJ1-5	16	TRBD1	CASSPRVTGPNQPQHF	TGTGCCAGCAGCCCCCGAGTGACAGGGCCTAATCAGCCCCAGCATTTT
TRBV9	.	TRBJ2-7	14	.	CASSVGPRSYEQYF	TGTGCCAGCAGCGTAGGGCCCAGATCGTACGAGCAGTACTTC
TRBV5-1	.	TRBJ2-7	15	TRBD2	CASSPTLLAGGGQYF	TGCGCCAGCAGCCCCACCCTACTAGCGGGAGGGGGACAGTACTTC
TRBV28	few	TRBJ2-5	14	.	CASSNHGQSETQYF	TGTGCCAGCAGCAACCATGGACAGTCAGAGACCCAGTACTTC
TRBV30	few	TRBJ1-1	13	.	CAWSPRGNTEAFF	TGTGCCTGGAGCCCCCGGGGGAACACTGAAGCTTTCTTT
TRBV19	.	TRBJ2-7	15	.	CASSMKRASSYEQYF	TGTGCCAGTAGTATGAAGCGGGCTAGCAGCTACGAGCAGTACTTC
TRBV4-2	.	TRBJ2-1	15	TRBD2	CASSPTGGPCNEQFF	TGTGCCAGCAGCCCCACGGGAGGGCCGTGCAATGAGCAGTTCTTC
TRBV5-4	.	TRBJ1-2	15	.	CASSLSSLTSYGYTF	TGTGCCAGCAGCTTGAGTAGCCTTACCTCCTATGGCTACACCTTC
TRBV9	.	TRBJ2-7	15	.	CASSVGVAEPYEQYF	TGTGCCAGCAGCGTAGGGGTAGCGGAGCCCTACGAGCAGTACTTC
TRBV10-3	.	TRBJ1-1	12	.	CAIKAAGIEAFF	TGTGCCATCAAAGCTGCGGGCATTGAAGCTTTCTTT
TRBV6-1	.	TRBJ2-7	16	TRBD1	CASSERGQPGPHEQYF	TGTGCCAGCAGTGAACGGGGACAGCCGGGGCCCCACGAGCAGTACTTC
TRBV13	.	TRBJ2-2	15	TRBD1	CASSLGTVYGGELFF	TGTGCCAGCAGCCTAGGGACAGTTTATGGCGGGGAGCTGTTTTTT
TRBV5-1	few	TRBJ2-7	17	TRBD2	CASSIGLAGAPSYEQYF	TGCGCCAGCAGCATAGGACTAGCGGGAGCCCCTTCCTACGAGCAGTACTTC
TRBV29-1	.	TRBJ2-2	12	.	CSVEGATGELFF	TGCAGCGTTGAAGGCGCCACCGGGGAGCTGTTTTTT